A single T cell receptor (beta chain) is shown here with its context. Its antigen is as yet unknown. The record originates from a study of shared clonotypes between healthy human individuals. Across the study: A donor's plate count was three for CD4 naive and three for CD4 memory; CD8 naive had two and CD8 memory one. General observations from the study: Lower generation probabilities were found for non-shared clonotypes than for those shared by all four donors. Rarefaction revealed incomplete sorted-subset sequencing despite large depth.

TCRdb keeps only in-frame clones here, not all; method: immunoSEQ multiplex PCR. The repertoire has about 2.5 million clones, under 95% of them found once; the top ten carry 0.37%. The investigators split CD4+ cells into a CD45RA+ naive subset and a CD45RA-negative memory subset. V dropped 6 bases and J dropped 4; count of bases not matched to a gene: 9. In germline, CDR1 is MDHEN, CDR2 SYDVKM. CDR3 size: 15 residues. The chain carries TRBV28 and TRBJ1-5; 7 nucleotides agree with TRBD1. The specimen sequenced was naive CD4+ T cells from PBMCs. Described subset: CD45RA+ positively selected. The receptor comes from a man between 18 and 35 years old in good health. Some clones in this sample may be carry-over from other donors' samples. The CDR3 nucleotides read TGTGCCAGCAGCGACCCCGCAGGGGGGAATCAGCCCCAGCATTTT. This gives the protein CASSDPAGGNQPQHF. Filled out from reference TRBV28 and TRBJ1-5, the complete variable domain reads DVKVTQSSRYLVKRTGEKVFLECVQDMDHENMFWYRQDPGLGLRLIYFSYDVKMKEKGDIPEGYSVSREKKERFSLILESASTNQTSMYLCASSDPAGGNQPQHFGDGTRLSIL.